The 32 T cell receptor beta chains below all came from one sample that was sequenced in a study of identical twins. Each CDR3 protein gets one entry after TCRdb re-called the 5' RACE reads with MiXCR. The sample carries hundreds of thousands of distinct CDR3 sequences, 9% to 15% recorded once. This same sample was also part of a study on yellow fever vaccine responses in identical twins.

Sequenced material: PBMCs. The source is a young woman in good health.

This clonotype came up many times. The chain has TRBV12-3 or TRBV12-4 and TRBJ2-1; 9 bases match TRBD2. Trimming removed 6 bases from V and 1 base from J; junction bases left unmatched: 7. This CDR3 has 16 residues. The CDR3 reads CASSLSGRNSYNEQFF. The DNA for the CDR3 is TGTGCCAGCAGCCTTAGCGGGAGAAATTCCTACAATGAGCAGTTCTTC.

This clonotype was recorded a few times. The J gene is TRBJ2-3, the V gene TRBV20-1; D remains unclear. Germline CDR1 is DFQATT and CDR2 is SNEGSKA (reference sequence). V lost 3 bases and J lost 2, with 9 bases in between. The CDR3 is made up of 13 amino acids. DNA for the CDR3: TGCAGTGCTAGCCAAAAGTTCACAGATACGCAGTATTTT. Its translation: CSASQKFTDTQYF.

In this sample, this clonotype turned up many times. The V gene is TRBV20-1, the J gene TRBJ1-1; 7 bases fit TRBD1. The CDR3 is 14 residues long. Germline assignment: CDR1 DFQATT and CDR2 SNEGSKA (reference sequence). Germline trimming cut 2 bases from V and 0 bases from J; bases unmatched to any gene: 3. The DNA for the CDR3 is TGCAGTGCTAGAATCGGACAGGTGAACACTGAAGCTTTCTTT. Its protein is CSARIGQVNTEAFF.

This clonotype was recorded at least ten times. This chain uses TRBV7-8 with TRBJ2-3; 15 bases line up with TRBD2. CDR3 length equals 18 residues. Germline values: CDR1 SGHVS, CDR2 FQNEAQ. Trimming cost V 5 bases and J 4 bases; bases outside gene matches: 10. The CDR3 DNA reads as TGTGCCAGCAGCGACCCGGGACTAGCGGGAGGAAAGGCAGATACGCAGTATTTT. It codes for CASSDPGLAGGKADTQYF. The entire variable domain, with the rest obtained from reference TRBV7-8 and TRBJ2-3, is as follows: GAGVSQSPRYKVAKRGQDVALRCDPISGHVSLFWYQQALGQGPEFLTYFQNEAQLDKSGLPSDRFFAERPEGSVSTLKIQRTQQEDSAVYLCASSDPGLAGGKADTQYFGPGTRLTVL.

The chain recombines TRBV18 with TRBJ1-1; D remains unclear. V dropped 6 bases and J dropped 6 bases, with 14 bases sitting between them. This CDR3 spans 13 amino acids. Germline values: CDR1 KGHSH, CDR2 LQKENI. The chain's CDR3 is CASSSTWESEAFF. CDR3 DNA: TGTGCCAGCTCGTCAACCTGGGAATCTGAAGCTTTCTTT.

This clonotype turned up a few times. V gene TRBV20-1 combines with J gene TRBJ1-2; the D is unclear. V lost 5 bases and J lost 1, with 11 bases in between. CDR3 length equals 13 residues. Germline V gene lookup returns CDR1 DFQATT and CDR2 SNEGSKA (reference sequence). CDR3: CSALVQSNYGYTF. The DNA of the CDR3 is TGCAGTGCTCTCGTGCAGAGTAACTATGGCTACACCTTC.

This clonotype was seen a handful of times. The gene calls are TRBV2 and TRBJ2-2; 13 nucleotides align to TRBD2. Unmatched junction bases numbered 9, after V lost 9 bases and J lost 5 bases. Germline V CDR1 and CDR2: SNHLY, FYNNEI. This CDR3 spans 16 amino acids. The CDR3 nucleotides read TGTGCCAGTAAGGGACTAGCGGGAACCCCGACCGGGGAGCTGTTTTTT. Translating gives CASKGLAGTPTGELFF.

V usage is TRBV7-2 and J usage is TRBJ2-5; D is possibly TRBD2 (6 bases). V was pared by 0 bases and J by 4 bases, with 30 bases between. Germline values: CDR1 SGHTA, CDR2 FQGNSA. This CDR3 has 21 amino acids. DNA for the CDR3: TGTGCCAGCAGCTTAGCTTACGTACGGGGGAATTGGGGGGATGCTGGAGAGACCCAGTACTTC. This sequence encodes CASSLAYVRGNWGDAGETQYF.

Only a few counts were recorded for this clonotype. The chain recombines TRBV7-9 with TRBJ1-4, with a tentative D call TRBD1 (5 bases). Germline CDR1 SEHNR, CDR2 FQNEAQ (reference sequence). The V gene lost 5 bases and the J gene lost 3 bases, with 13 bases spanning the gap. This CDR3 comprises 15 residues. The CDR3 DNA reads TGTGCCAGCAGCCTCGGGGCTTCAGCTAATGAAAAACTGTTTTTT. It codes for CASSLGASANEKLFF.

V is TRBV20-1 and J is TRBJ2-3; 7 positions match TRBD2. Trimming at V came to 6 bases and at J to 4 bases, leaving 10 bases not matched to a gene. The CDR3 is 14 amino acids. CDR1 and CDR2 (germline): DFQATT, SNEGSKA (reference sequence). The CDR3 protein is CSAASAGEADTQYF. DNA of the CDR3: TGCAGTGCCGCGTCGGCGGGGGAGGCAGATACGCAGTATTTT.

The genes are TRBV29-1 and TRBJ1-3; maybe TRBD1 (6 bases). Germline-derived CDR1 and CDR2 are SQVTM and ANQGSEA. V lost 3 bases and J lost 2, with 8 bases in between. The CDR3 extends over 13 amino acids. CDR3 sequence reads: CSVDPGAGNTIYF. In DNA, the CDR3 is TGCAGCGTTGATCCAGGGGCTGGAAACACCATATATTTT.

In this sample, this clonotype turned up a few times. The rearrangement uses TRBV10-1 and TRBJ2-1, with 7 bases that match TRBD1. Germline V gives CDR1 WNHNN, CDR2 SYGVQD (reference sequence). The CDR3 is 13 residues long. V shed 5 bases, J shed 8 bases, and the junction held 6 bases outside the gene matches. CDR3 sequence reads: CASSKGARDEQFF. As DNA, the CDR3 is TGCGCCAGCAGTAAGGGGGCGCGGGATGAGCAGTTCTTC.

The V call is TRBV7-9, the J call TRBJ2-5; TRBD1 is a possible D gene (5 bases). The germline CDR1 and CDR2 sequences are SEHNR and FQNEAQ (reference sequence). This CDR3 comprises 15 residues. Between the trimmed V and J ends, which lost 4 bases and 5 bases, there was a span of 17 bases. CDR3 bases: TGTGCCAGCAGCTCTGGCCCAGGGTCGGTTGAGACCCAGTACTTC. Translated: CASSSGPGSVETQYF. Based on the CDR3 plus reference TRBV7-9 and TRBJ2-5, the full variable domain is DTGVSQNPRHKITKRGQNVTFRCDPISEHNRLYWYRQTLGQGPEFLTYFQNEAQLEKSRLLSDRFSAERPKGSFSTLEIQRTEQGDSAMYLCASSSGPGSVETQYFGPGTRLLVL.

The chain is built from TRBV7-9 and TRBJ2-5; D is undetermined. The CDR3 length is 14 residues. V lost 5 bases and J 1 base, leaving 11 bases between the germline ends. The V gene's germline CDR1 is SEHNR and CDR2 FQNEAQ (reference sequence). The CDR3 sequence: CASSPRSAQETQYF. CDR3 DNA sequence: TGTGCCAGCAGCCCGAGGAGTGCCCAAGAGACCCAGTACTTC. Filled out from reference TRBV7-9 and TRBJ2-5, the complete variable domain reads DTGVSQNPRHKITKRGQNVTFRCDPISEHNRLYWYRQTLGQGPEFLTYFQNEAQLEKSRLLSDRFSAERPKGSFSTLEIQRTEQGDSAMYLCASSPRSAQETQYFGPGTRLLVL.

This chain connects TRBV27 to TRBJ1-5; D perhaps matches TRBD1 (5 bases). V was cut by 5 bases and J by 3 bases, with 14 bases left in between. Germline values: CDR1 MNHEY, CDR2 SMNVEV (reference sequence). This CDR3 is built from 15 residues. The CDR3 here is CASSTLRQHNQPQHF. The CDR3 coding sequence is TGTGCCAGCAGTACACTCCGACAGCACAATCAGCCCCAGCATTTT.

The V gene is TRBV10-3, the J gene TRBJ2-5, with D tentatively TRBD1 (5 bases). The CDR3 has 15 amino acids. Germline V CDR1 and CDR2: ENHRY, SYGVKD. Between the trimmed V and J ends, which lost 5 bases and 4 bases, there was a span of 17 bases. The CDR3 sequence is CAISLKGKGPETQYF. The CDR3 DNA sequence: TGTGCCATCAGTCTTAAGGGGAAGGGGCCAGAGACCCAGTACTTC.

The table lists this clonotype with many counts. This sequence joins TRBV20-1 and TRBJ1-2; D is uncertain. Germline V gene sequence: CDR1 DFQATT, CDR2 SNEGSKA (reference sequence). Trimming left V 6 bases short and J 2 bases short, with 4 bases between. This CDR3 is 10 amino acids long. CDR3 amino acids: CSAENYGYTF. The DNA for the CDR3 is TGCAGTGCGGAGAACTATGGCTACACCTTC.

The CDR3 nucleotides are TGTGCCAGCAGCTTGGTGGGCCCCGGGACGGCCTCGTATGGCTACACCTTC. It yields the protein CASSLVGPGTASYGYTF. The chain has TRBV5-5 and TRBJ1-2; D may be TRBD1 (5 bases). The germline V gene has CDR1 SGHKS and CDR2 YYEKEE (reference sequence). This CDR3 is built from 17 residues. V was trimmed by 0 bases and J by 5 bases, leaving 20 bases between them.

This clonotype was counted between two and nine times. V gene TRBV18 combines with J gene TRBJ2-2; D is undetermined. Trimming removed 1 base at V and 2 bases at J, with 8 bases between. Germline CDR1 is KGHSH and CDR2 is LQKENI. The CDR3 consists of 15 residues. The CDR3 nucleotides are TGTGCCAGCTCACCACAAACAGATAACACCGGGGAGCTGTTTTTT. Translating it yields CASSPQTDNTGELFF.

This clonotype was counted between two and nine times. This sequence joins TRBV27 and TRBJ2-2; no firm D call. Per the germline V gene, CDR1 is MNHEY and CDR2 is SMNVEV (reference sequence). This CDR3 region has 14 residues. V was pared by 6 bases and J by 4 bases, with 12 bases between. DNA of the CDR3: TGTGCCAGCAGGAAGGGTTATAGCACCGGGGAGCTGTTTTTT. Its protein product is CASRKGYSTGELFF.

This chain joins TRBV20-1 and TRBJ2-5, with D maybe TRBD2 (5 bases). The V gene's germline CDR1 is DFQATT and CDR2 SNEGSKA (reference sequence). This CDR3 has 16 amino acids. Trimming took 4 bases from V and 5 from J, leaving 23 bases between them. CDR3 residues: CSATTGQSGIRETQYF. The CDR3 DNA sequence: TGCAGTGCTACGACCGGGCAAAGCGGCATTCGGGAGACCCAGTACTTC.

This clonotype appeared a few times. J is TRBJ2-7 and V is TRBV4-1; 12 bases line up with TRBD2. The V segment lost 2 bases and the J segment 5 bases; nucleotides outside the gene matches: 10. CDR3 length: 17 amino acids. Germline values: CDR1 MGHRA, CDR2 YSYEKL. The CDR3 sequence: CASSQLQTSGSTHEQYF. For the CDR3, the DNA is TGCGCCAGCAGCCAACTTCAGACTAGCGGGAGTACCCACGAGCAGTACTTC.

The gene calls are TRBV24-1 and TRBJ1-1; D is unclear. This CDR3 is built from 15 residues. Per germline, CDR1 KGHDR and CDR2 SFDVKD. The germline V and J ends were trimmed by 4 bases and 1 base, with 12 bases remaining between them. Here the CDR3 reads CATSDPRVSNTEAFF. The CDR3 DNA is TGTGCCACCAGTGACCCCCGGGTCTCGAACACTGAAGCTTTCTTT.

In this sample, this clonotype turned up many times. The chain employs TRBV28 and TRBJ2-2; 7 bases align to TRBD1. The CDR3 length is 15 residues. Germline values: CDR1 MDHEN, CDR2 SYDVKM. With V trimmed by 5 bases and J by 4 bases, 7 bases remained unmatched. The CDR3 region has the DNA TGTGCCAGCAGTCCCGACAGGGTCGCCACCGGGGAGCTGTTTTTT. It specifies CASSPDRVATGELFF.

In this sample, this clonotype turned up many times. The chain is built from TRBV4-1 and TRBJ2-2; 11 bases map to TRBD1. The trim removed 3 bases at V and 4 bases at J, leaving 4 bases unmatched. The germline CDR1 and CDR2 sequences are MGHRA and YSYEKL. There are 16 residues in the CDR3. CDR3 region: CASSQGQGGITGELFF. The CDR3 DNA sequence: TGCGCCAGCAGCCAGGGACAGGGGGGGATCACCGGGGAGCTGTTTTTT.

Note on this clonotype: Germline and junction disagree at one end, which may indicate a read error. The chain employs TRBV20-1 and TRBJ2-5; 7 nucleotides match TRBD2. Per germline, CDR1 DFQATT and CDR2 SNEGSKA (reference sequence). CDR3 length: 18 amino acids. The CDR3 DNA follows: TGCTGTGCTAGAGATCCCCAAAGATCGCGGGAGAGGTGGGAGACCCAGTACTTC. It encodes CCARDPQRSRERWETQYF.

V is TRBV12-3 or TRBV12-4 and J is TRBJ2-1; 10 positions match TRBD1. The CDR3 extends over 14 amino acids. J lost 8 bases, V lost 2 bases, and 3 bases had no gene match. The CDR3 bases are TGTGCCAGCAGTTTAATCGGACAGGGGGATGAGCAGTTCTTC. As protein: CASSLIGQGDEQFF.

The chain combines TRBV3-1 with TRBJ2-1; D ambiguous. The length of the CDR3 is 12 residues. The germline V gene has CDR1 LGHDT and CDR2 YNNKEL (reference sequence). Between the trimmed V and J ends, which lost 2 bases and 8 bases, there was a span of 7 bases. DNA of the CDR3: TGTGCCAGCAGCCAATTCAAATATGAGCAGTTCTTC. This gives the protein CASSQFKYEQFF.

V and J are TRBV5-8 and TRBJ2-1; D is ambiguous. Germline CDR1 is SGHTS and CDR2 is YDEGEE. The CDR3 consists of 13 residues. V gave up 7 bases and J gave up 8 bases, with 16 bases separating them. The CDR3 loop is CASGPGRRYEQFF. CDR3 coding DNA: TGTGCCAGCGGCCCGGGTCGGCGGTATGAGCAGTTCTTC. Variable domain in full (rest from reference TRBV5-8 and TRBJ2-1): EAGVTQSPTHLIKTRGQQATLRCSPISGHTSVYWYQQALGLGLQFLLWYDEGEERNRGNFPPRFSGRQFPNYSSELNVNALELEDSALYLCASGPGRRYEQFFGPGTRLTVL.

J is TRBJ2-1 and V is TRBV20-1; weak D call: TRBD1 (10 bases). This CDR3 region has 21 residues. The V gene's germline CDR1 is DFQATT and CDR2 SNEGSKA (reference sequence). Trimming shortened V by 6 bases and J by 0 bases, and 33 bases separated the two germline ends. The CDR3 DNA is TGCAGTGCAGGGACCTCGACAGGGGGCGGGAGGGCCGGAAGCTCCTACAATGAGCAGTTCTTC. Translating it yields CSAGTSTGGGRAGSSYNEQFF.

This clonotype has just a few counts. This CDR3 is CASSEQRSRDTEAFF. The CDR3, as DNA: TGTGCCAGCAGTGAACAGAGGTCTCGAGACACTGAAGCTTTCTTT. This chain joins TRBV6-1 and TRBJ1-1; D is unresolved. There are 15 residues in the CDR3. CDR1 and CDR2 from the germline V gene are MNHNS and SASEGT. The V and J ends lost 2 bases and 3 bases respectively, with 13 bases between them.

There are a few counts of this clonotype. The CDR3 region is CASSLSRGGDTQYF. For the CDR3, the DNA is TGTGCCAGCAGTTTAAGCCGGGGAGGGGATACGCAGTATTTT. This sequence joins TRBV28 and TRBJ2-3, with 7 bases matching TRBD2. With V trimmed by 2 bases and J by 6 bases, 5 bases remained unmatched. The CDR3 sequence is 14 residues long. Germline V lookup: CDR1 MDHEN, CDR2 SYDVKM.